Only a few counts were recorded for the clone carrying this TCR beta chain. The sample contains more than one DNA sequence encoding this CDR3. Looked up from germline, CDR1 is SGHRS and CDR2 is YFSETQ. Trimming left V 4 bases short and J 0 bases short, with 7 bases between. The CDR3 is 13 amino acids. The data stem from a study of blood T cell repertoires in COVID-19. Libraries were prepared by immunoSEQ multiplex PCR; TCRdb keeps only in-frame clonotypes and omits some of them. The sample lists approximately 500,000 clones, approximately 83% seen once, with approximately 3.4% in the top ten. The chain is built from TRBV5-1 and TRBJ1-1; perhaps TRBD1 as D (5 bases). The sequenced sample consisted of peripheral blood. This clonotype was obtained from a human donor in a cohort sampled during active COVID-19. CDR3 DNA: TGCGCCAGCAGCCTGACAGTGAACACTGAAGCTTTCTTT. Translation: CASSLTVNTEAFF.